The 22 T cell receptor beta chains below all came from one sample that was sequenced in a study of cytomegalovirus exposure and HLA in healthy donors. Researchers ran the PCR with 60 Vbeta and 13 Jbeta primers. Measured with immunoSEQ multiplex PCR; TCRdb has only the in-frame clones, and not every one. The sample contains 140,000 to 150,000 clones, around four fifths of which appear only once. The specimen sequenced was PBMCs. Every receptor here comes from a female donor in good health and CMV-seronegative.

The chain couples TRBV28 to TRBJ2-7; TRBD2 aligns across 13 bases. The J segment lost 7 bases and the V segment lost 7 bases, leaving 19 bases of the junction unmatched. The CDR3 has 18 amino acids. Germline assignment: CDR1 MDHEN and CDR2 SYDVKM. The CDR3 DNA sequence: TGTGCCAGCACCCCTAAAACCCGACCGGGACTAGCGGGATTTGAGCAGTACTTC. This encodes CASTPKTRPGLAGFEQYF.

The chain couples TRBV5-4 to TRBJ2-3, with D possibly being TRBD2 (5 bases). The germline V gene has CDR1 SGHNT and CDR2 YYREEE (reference sequence). The CDR3 has 13 residues. V was pared by 4 bases and J by 5 bases, with 11 bases between. The CDR3 DNA is TGTGCCAGCAGCGAAACTAGTTTAGATACGCAGTATTTT. Translation gives CASSETSLDTQYF.

The V call is TRBV6-4, the J call TRBJ2-3, with 10 bases aligning to TRBD2. CDR1 and CDR2 from the germline V gene are MRHNA and SNTAGT. V shed 5 bases and J 4 bases; nucleotides not matched to a gene: 6. The CDR3 spans 15 residues. CDR3 region: CASSRLAGSSDTQYF. The CDR3 DNA follows: TGTGCCAGCAGTAGACTAGCGGGTTCATCAGATACGCAGTATTTT.

The rearrangement uses TRBV5-1 and TRBJ1-1; D call uncertain. In germline, CDR1 is SGHRS, CDR2 YFSETQ. Trimming stripped 2 bases from V and 1 base from J, with 6 bases between. This CDR3 comprises 13 residues. DNA for the CDR3: TGCGCCAGCAGCTTTCACACGAACACTGAAGCTTTCTTT. It yields the protein CASSFHTNTEAFF.

The gene calls are TRBV7-2 and TRBJ2-7; 15 nucleotides agree with TRBD2. The CDR3 runs 17 residues. With V trimmed by 1 base and J by 3 bases, 4 bases remained unmatched. The V gene's germline CDR1 is SGHTA and CDR2 FQGNSA. This CDR3 is CASSLVGTSGGHYEQYF. The DNA for the CDR3 is TGTGCCAGCAGCTTAGTTGGGACTAGCGGGGGGCACTACGAGCAGTACTTC.

This rearrangement joins TRBV14 to TRBJ2-1; D is perhaps TRBD2 (5 bases). CDR3 length equals 16 residues. CDR1 and CDR2 (germline): SGHDN, FVKESK. V lost 2 bases to trimming and J lost 2 bases, with 13 bases between them. The CDR3 DNA is TGTGCCAGCAGCCAATTGGCGGGCCTCACCTACAATGAGCAGTTCTTC. Protein product: CASSQLAGLTYNEQFF.

This clone was seen once. The V and J genes are TRBV7-2 and TRBJ2-5; 7 bases match TRBD1. The CDR3 has 14 amino acids. From germline, CDR1 is SGHTA and CDR2 FQGNSA. The ends lost 5 bases at V and 5 bases at J; junction bases unmatched: 8. CDR3 DNA sequence: TGTGCCAGCAGCCGACCGACAGGGCCGGAGACCCAGTACTTC. Translated, it gives CASSRPTGPETQYF.

The J gene is TRBJ2-1, the V gene TRBV5-1, with D possibly TRBD1 on 6 matching bases. The CDR3 is 16 residues long. The germline CDR1 and CDR2 sequences are SGHRS and YFSETQ. The V and J ends lost 2 bases and 7 bases respectively, with 19 bases between them. The CDR3 here is CASSLSRGMMMNEQFF. CDR3 bases: TGCGCCAGCAGCTTATCCAGGGGAATGATGATGAATGAGCAGTTCTTC.

A single count supports this clone. The chain uses TRBV5-1 and TRBJ2-1; 9 bases are a match to TRBD2. The CDR3 spans 15 residues. Per germline, CDR1 SGHRS and CDR2 YFSETQ. The V and J ends lost 1 base and 8 bases, in that order; junction bases with no gene match: 7. This CDR3 is CASSLTSGRSHEQFF. In DNA, the CDR3 is TGCGCCAGCAGCTTGACGAGCGGGAGGTCCCATGAGCAGTTCTTC.

This chain links TRBV4-1 with TRBJ1-2; TRBD1 matches 8 bases. CDR1 and CDR2 (germline): MGHRA, YSYEKL. V lost 0 bases and J lost 3; bases outside the gene matches: 3. The CDR3 runs to 15 residues. Written as DNA, the CDR3 is TGCGCCAGCAGCCAAGAAGGGACAGGTTACTATGGCTACACCTTC. Its protein product is CASSQEGTGYYGYTF.

V is TRBV7-8 and J is TRBJ2-7; 8 bases match TRBD2. The CDR3 is 16 residues long. Germline CDR1 SGHVS, CDR2 FQNEAQ. Losses at the gene ends were 0 bases for V and 1 base for J; bases not matched to a gene: 5. CDR3 nucleotides: TGTGCCAGCAGCTTAGCACGGGGGGGTTGGTCCTACGAGCAGTACTTC. Translated, it gives CASSLARGGWSYEQYF.

This chain connects TRBV27 to TRBJ2-1, with 10 bases lining up with TRBD2. Germline-derived CDR1 and CDR2 are MNHEY and SMNVEV (reference sequence). V dropped 6 bases and J dropped 2; count of bases not matched to a gene: 7. This CDR3 is 16 amino acids long. The CDR3, as DNA: TGTGCCAGCAGCCCCGGGACTAGCGACCCCTACAATGAGCAGTTCTTC. Amino acid sequence: CASSPGTSDPYNEQFF.

This clone came up a few times. The chain is built from TRBV30 and TRBJ1-2; weak D call: TRBD1 (5 bases). Trimming removed 3 bases from V and 5 bases from J, with 16 bases in between. The length of the CDR3 is 14 residues. Germline loops: CDR1 GTSNPN, CDR2 SVGIG (reference sequence). The CDR3 nucleotides read TGTGCCTGGAGCCCCGACAGTTCTGTGTATGGCTACACCTTC. It encodes CAWSPDSSVYGYTF.

This chain uses TRBV9 with TRBJ2-1, with TRBD2 matching over 8 bases. Trimming took 4 bases from V and 0 from J; bases not matched to a gene: 12. CDR1 and CDR2 (germline): SGDLS, YYNGEE. The CDR3 runs to 18 residues. CDR3 bases: TGTGCCAGCAGCCGAATGCCTCCGGGACTAGGCTCCTACAATGAGCAGTTCTTC. The encoded protein is CASSRMPPGLGSYNEQFF.

The table lists this clone with a count of one. This sequence joins TRBV7-6 and TRBJ2-7, with D unresolved. From germline, CDR1 is SGHVS and CDR2 FNYEAQ. The CDR3 runs to 14 residues. Trimming took off 1 base at V and 3 bases at J, with 10 bases between the two ends. CDR3 protein: CASSLVPGSYEQYF. Written as DNA, the CDR3 is TGTGCCAGCAGCTTAGTCCCAGGTAGCTACGAGCAGTACTTC.

Only one count was recorded for this clone. The chain links TRBV5-4 to TRBJ2-3; tentatively, D is TRBD2 (6 bases). V was cut by 4 bases and J by 2 bases, with 14 bases left in between. The CDR3 is 15 residues long. Germline V gene sequence: CDR1 SGHNT, CDR2 YYREEE (reference sequence). CDR3 residues: CASSLGLSATDTQYF. The DNA for the CDR3 is TGTGCCAGCAGCCTGGGACTGTCCGCCACAGATACGCAGTATTTT.

The rearrangement uses TRBV27 and TRBJ2-7; no firm D call. The CDR3 spans 14 residues. Looked up from germline, CDR1 is MNHEY and CDR2 is SMNVEV (reference sequence). Trimming cost V 1 base and J 0 bases, with 7 bases left between them. CDR3 residues: CASSLFRSSYEQYF. CDR3 DNA: TGTGCCAGCAGTTTATTCCGTAGCTCCTACGAGCAGTACTTC.

As DNA, the CDR3 is TGTGCCAGCAGCAAAGGGGGAGCGGCCAACGTCCTGACTTTC. As protein: CASSKGGAANVLTF. The rearrangement uses TRBV4-2 and TRBJ2-6; TRBD1 is a possible D gene (6 bases). The CDR3 sequence is 14 residues long. Per germline, CDR1 LGHNA and CDR2 YNFKEQ. V lost 5 bases to trimming and J lost 6 bases, with 11 bases between them.

This sequence joins TRBV6-1 and TRBJ1-2; no definite D call. Germline V lookup: CDR1 MNHNS, CDR2 SASEGT. Between the trimmed V and J ends, which lost 2 bases and 1 base, there was a span of 14 bases. CDR3 length: 16 residues. CDR3 coding DNA: TGTGCCAGCAGTGAACCCGGGAGGCCCTTTAACTATGGCTACACCTTC. Translating gives CASSEPGRPFNYGYTF.

The V gene is TRBV30, the J gene TRBJ1-4; tentative D call: TRBD1 (6 bases). CDR3 length: 15 amino acids. The germline V gene has CDR1 GTSNPN and CDR2 SVGIG (reference sequence). V lost 5 bases and J 0 bases, leaving 13 bases between the germline ends. The CDR3 sequence is CAWAAGVATNEKLFF. The CDR3, as DNA: TGTGCCTGGGCAGCAGGGGTAGCAACTAATGAAAAACTGTTTTTT. Full variable domain (missing parts from reference TRBV30 and TRBJ1-4): SQTIHQWPATLVQPVGSPLSLECTVEGTSNPNLYWYRQAAGRGLQLLFYSVGIGQISSEVPQNLSASRPQDRQFILSSKKLLLSDSGFYLCAWAAGVATNEKLFFGSGTQLSVL.

The chain is built from TRBV4-1 and TRBJ2-1, with D perhaps matching TRBD2 (7 bases). The CDR3 consists of 16 residues. Per the germline V gene, CDR1 is MGHRA and CDR2 is YSYEKL. Trimming shortened V by 1 base and J by 2 bases, and 12 bases separated the two germline ends. In DNA, the CDR3 is TGCGCCAGCAGCCAAGTGTCGGGGGGCCCCTACAATGAGCAGTTCTTC. Residues: CASSQVSGGPYNEQFF.

This clone was picked up a small number of times. This chain joins TRBV6-1 and TRBJ1-4; 9 bases are a match to TRBD1. The V gene end was trimmed by 5 bases and the J gene end by 8 bases; junction bases not matched to a gene: 6. CDR3 length equals 14 residues. CDR1 and CDR2 from the germline V gene are MNHNS and SASEGT. The CDR3 DNA is TGTGCCAGCAGTAGGGACAGGGACGGGGAAAAACTGTTTTTT. Translating gives CASSRDRDGEKLFF.